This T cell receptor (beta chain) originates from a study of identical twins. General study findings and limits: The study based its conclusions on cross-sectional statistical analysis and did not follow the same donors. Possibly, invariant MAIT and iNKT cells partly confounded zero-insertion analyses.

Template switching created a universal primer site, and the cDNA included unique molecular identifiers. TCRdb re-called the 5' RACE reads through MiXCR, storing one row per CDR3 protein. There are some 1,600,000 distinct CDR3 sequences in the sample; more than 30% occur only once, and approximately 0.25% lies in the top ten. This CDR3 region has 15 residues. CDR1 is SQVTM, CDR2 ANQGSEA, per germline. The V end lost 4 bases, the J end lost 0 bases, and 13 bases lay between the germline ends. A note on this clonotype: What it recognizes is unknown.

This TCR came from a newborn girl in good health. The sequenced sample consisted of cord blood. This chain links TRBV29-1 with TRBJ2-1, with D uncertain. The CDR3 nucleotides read TGCAGCGTTGTGGGCAGACCGAGCTCCTACAATGAGCAGTTCTTC. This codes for CSVVGRPSSYNEQFF.